These 22 T cell receptor beta chains were all obtained from the same sample, sequenced in a study of T-cell memory formation after mild COVID-19. Using its own MiXCR run on the 5' RACE reads, TCRdb lists one record per CDR3 protein. The data contain over 250,000 distinct CDR3 sequences, roughly 15% of them seen just once; the ten biggest clones take up 22%. Sequencing was done on a sample of PBMCs or a T cell subset sorted from them (not recorded which). The receptors come from a young man who had mild COVID-19 (a few samples of this study predate the infection). Cell type and time point are not known.

V usage is TRBV20-1 and J usage is TRBJ1-5; possibly TRBD1 for D (5 bases). CDR1 is DFQATT and CDR2 is SNEGSKA in the germline V gene (reference sequence). The CDR3 loop spans 15 amino acids. V lost 6 bases and J 0 bases, leaving 15 bases between the germline ends. CDR3 bases: TGCAGTGCGCCCGACAGTCGCAATAGCAATCAGCCCCAGCATTTT. Translated, it gives CSAPDSRNSNQPQHF.

This clonotype was observed many times. The CDR3 sequence: CASSEARGAGPYEQYV. The DNA for the CDR3 is TGTGCCAGCAGTGAAGCGCGGGGGGCCGGCCCCTACGAGCAGTACGTC. The gene calls are TRBV6-1 and TRBJ2-7, with 8 bases identical to TRBD2. Germline trimming cut 0 bases from V and 2 bases from J; bases unmatched to any gene: 6. Germline V gene lookup returns CDR1 MNHNS and CDR2 SASEGT. The CDR3 loop spans 16 amino acids.

This clonotype was seen many times. The chain has TRBV3-1 and TRBJ2-1, with 7 nucleotides matching TRBD1. The CDR3 is 14 amino acids. Germline V gene data show CDR1 as LGHDT and CDR2 as YNNKEL (reference sequence). Trimming removed 6 bases from V and 8 bases from J; junction bases left unmatched: 10. The CDR3 sequence: CASRTTGRGDEQFF. CDR3 nucleotide sequence: TGTGCCAGCAGAACGACAGGGAGAGGCGATGAGCAGTTCTTC.

This clonotype has only a few counts. This sequence joins TRBV5-1 and TRBJ2-4; the match to TRBD1 covers 8 bases. Germline values: CDR1 SGHRS, CDR2 YFSETQ. The ends lost 4 bases at V and 4 bases at J; junction bases unmatched: 4. The length of the CDR3 is 14 residues. The DNA of the CDR3 is TGCGCCAGCAGCCCAAGGACAGGGAAAAACATTCAGTACTTC. It is translated as CASSPRTGKNIQYF.

This sequence joins TRBV5-5 and TRBJ2-1; 11 bases align to TRBD2. Germline trimming cut 5 bases from V and 2 bases from J; bases unmatched to any gene: 9. CDR1 and CDR2 (germline): SGHKS, YYEKEE (reference sequence). This CDR3 has 17 amino acids. The DNA for the CDR3 is TGTGCCAGCAGTCCCCGCCTAGCGGGGGGCGCCTACAATGAGCAGTTCTTC. Amino acids: CASSPRLAGGAYNEQFF.

The chain is built from TRBV12-3 or TRBV12-4 and TRBJ2-5, with TRBD2 as a possible D gene (7 bases). CDR3 length equals 14 residues. V was cut by 6 bases and J by 3 bases, with 14 bases left in between. CDR3 sequence (DNA): TGTGCCAGCAGAAGGGGGAGGGGAAAAGAGACCCAGTACTTC. Amino acid sequence: CASRRGRGKETQYF.

This clonotype was seen more than once but under ten times. V and J are TRBV4-2 and TRBJ1-3, with D unresolved. Per the germline V gene, CDR1 is LGHNA and CDR2 is YNFKEQ. The V and J ends lost 0 bases and 0 bases respectively, with 9 bases between them. The length of the CDR3 is 16 residues. This chain's CDR3 is CASSQDFSFSGNTIYF. The CDR3 nucleotides are TGTGCCAGCAGCCAAGATTTTTCCTTCTCTGGAAACACCATATATTTT.

This chain uses TRBV7-2 with TRBJ1-5; D ambiguous. This CDR3 contains 16 residues. With 2 bases removed from V and 0 bases from J, the gap between germline ends came to 11 bases. The germline gives CDR1 SGHTA, CDR2 FQGNSA. CDR3: CASSLNPTYSNQPQHF. CDR3 sequence (DNA): TGTGCCAGCAGCTTAAACCCTACCTATAGCAATCAGCCCCAGCATTTT.

Only a few counts were recorded for this clonotype. The V call is TRBV5-1, the J call TRBJ1-2; 9 bases agree with TRBD1. This CDR3 is 15 amino acids long. V was pared by 0 bases and J by 7 bases, with 7 bases of the junction left unmatched. Germline V gene sequence: CDR1 SGHRS, CDR2 YFSETQ. CDR3 residues: CASSLAGTGTSGYTF. CDR3 sequence (DNA): TGCGCCAGCAGCTTGGCCGGGACAGGGACGAGTGGCTACACCTTC.

This clonotype was counted only a few times. The gene calls are TRBV12-3 or TRBV12-4 and TRBJ1-1; D remains unclear. V was shortened by 4 bases and J by 4 bases, with 4 bases between the two germline ends. This CDR3 is built from 11 residues. The CDR3 sequence: CASSSRTEAFF. CDR3 DNA: TGTGCCAGCAGTTCGCGCACTGAAGCTTTCTTT.

A few counts support this clonotype. The gene calls are TRBV29-1 and TRBJ1-1; a possible D gene is TRBD1 (5 bases). Germline V gives CDR1 SQVTM, CDR2 ANQGSEA. V lost 1 base to trimming and J lost 13 bases, with 19 bases between them. The CDR3 contains 13 residues. In nucleotides, the CDR3 is TGCAGCGTTGAAGTTCCGCCTGGCGAAACAGGTTTCTTT. Amino acid sequence: CSVEVPPGETGFF.

This clonotype was seen ten or more times. The J gene is TRBJ1-2, the V gene TRBV6-6; D is uncertain. This CDR3 spans 13 amino acids. Germline values: CDR1 MNHNY, CDR2 SVGAGI (reference sequence). Between the trimmed V and J ends, which lost 6 bases and 8 bases, there was a span of 16 bases. The CDR3 is CASSPDMSGGYTF. CDR3 nucleotides: TGTGCCAGCAGCCCAGACATGTCAGGAGGCTACACCTTC.

A few counts support this clonotype. The chain combines TRBV5-1 with TRBJ1-6, with 9 positions matching TRBD1. Trimming cost V 0 bases and J 10 bases; bases outside gene matches: 2. Germline lookup yields CDR1 SGHRS and CDR2 YFSETQ. The CDR3 has 14 amino acids. The CDR3 region is CASSLGQGGSPLHF. The CDR3, as DNA: TGCGCCAGCAGCTTGGGACAGGGGGGCTCACCCCTCCACTTT.

The chain is built from TRBV5-5 and TRBJ1-3, with a tentative D call TRBD1 (6 bases). The germline CDR1 and CDR2 sequences are SGHKS and YYEKEE (reference sequence). This CDR3 region has 14 residues. Trimming shortened V by 5 bases and J by 1 base, and 10 bases separated the two germline ends. The CDR3 region is CASRRTGSGNTIYF. CDR3 in DNA: TGTGCCAGCAGGAGAACAGGGTCTGGAAACACCATATATTTT.

The chain combines TRBV29-1 with TRBJ2-2, with 7 bases lining up with TRBD2. This CDR3 has 13 residues. In germline, CDR1 is SQVTM, CDR2 ANQGSEA. V gave up 5 bases and J gave up 6 bases; unmatched junction bases: 6. In DNA, the CDR3 is TGCAGCGTTAGGTCGGCGGGGGCCGGGGAGCTGTTTTTT. Protein sequence: CSVRSAGAGELFF.

This rearrangement joins TRBV5-6 to TRBJ2-3; D may be TRBD1 or TRBD2 (5 bases each). The V end lost 4 bases, the J end lost 2 bases, and 11 bases lay between the germline ends. The CDR3 runs 14 residues. The germline gives CDR1 SGHDT, CDR2 YYEEEE. Here the CDR3 reads CASSPWGNTDTQYF. CDR3 in DNA: TGTGCCAGCAGCCCTTGGGGGAACACAGATACGCAGTATTTT.

The V gene is TRBV5-1, the J gene TRBJ2-3, with D hard to call. Per germline, CDR1 SGHRS and CDR2 YFSETQ. The CDR3 has 12 amino acids. V lost 1 base and J 6 bases, leaving 6 bases between the germline ends. The CDR3 loop reads CASSLSMDTQYF. CDR3 sequence (DNA): TGCGCCAGCAGCTTGAGTATGGATACGCAGTATTTT.

This clonotype occurred a few times. This sequence joins TRBV4-2 and TRBJ1-2; perhaps TRBD1 as D (5 bases). The germline gives CDR1 LGHNA, CDR2 YNFKEQ. Trimming left V 0 bases short and J 2 bases short, with 10 bases between. The CDR3 runs to 15 residues. DNA for the CDR3: TGTGCCAGCAGCCAAGATAAGGGACTGAACTATGGCTACACCTTC. This sequence encodes CASSQDKGLNYGYTF.

This clonotype came up a few times. This chain connects TRBV4-3 to TRBJ2-1; D not certain. The length of the CDR3 is 15 residues. V lost 1 base to trimming and J lost 5 bases, with 12 bases between them. Germline V gives CDR1 LGHNA, CDR2 YSLEER. In DNA, the CDR3 is TGCGCCAGCAGCCAAGGGGCACCGGTCGACAATGAGCAGTTCTTC. Its translation: CASSQGAPVDNEQFF.

This clonotype was found a few times. The V gene is TRBV30, the J gene TRBJ2-1; 7 bases line up with TRBD2. CDR1 GTSNPN and CDR2 SVGIG come from the germline V gene (reference sequence). V shed 3 bases, J shed 12 bases, and the junction held 2 bases outside the gene matches. This CDR3 has 10 amino acids. Written as DNA, the CDR3 is TGTGCCTGGAGCTCGGGGGGGCAGTTCTTC. This translates into CAWSSGGQFF.

This clonotype was found a few times. This sequence joins TRBV12-3 or TRBV12-4 and TRBJ1-1, with unresolved D. V shed 6 bases and J shed 1 base, with 15 bases lying between them. The CDR3 has 15 amino acids. The DNA for the CDR3 is TGTGCCAGCAGACCCGAGGGTTGGCGGAACACTGAAGCTTTCTTT. Amino acids: CASRPEGWRNTEAFF.

This clonotype was recorded a few times. The chain joins TRBV6-2 or TRBV6-3 to TRBJ1-1; 8 nucleotides align to TRBD1. This CDR3 is built from 16 residues. Losses at the gene ends were 2 bases for V and 5 bases for J; bases not matched to a gene: 10. Germline values: CDR1 MNHEY, CDR2 SVGEGT. The CDR3 DNA follows: TGTGCCAGCAGTTACGACCGTGACAGGGGCGAAACTGAAGCTTTCTTT. Translated, it gives CASSYDRDRGETEAFF.